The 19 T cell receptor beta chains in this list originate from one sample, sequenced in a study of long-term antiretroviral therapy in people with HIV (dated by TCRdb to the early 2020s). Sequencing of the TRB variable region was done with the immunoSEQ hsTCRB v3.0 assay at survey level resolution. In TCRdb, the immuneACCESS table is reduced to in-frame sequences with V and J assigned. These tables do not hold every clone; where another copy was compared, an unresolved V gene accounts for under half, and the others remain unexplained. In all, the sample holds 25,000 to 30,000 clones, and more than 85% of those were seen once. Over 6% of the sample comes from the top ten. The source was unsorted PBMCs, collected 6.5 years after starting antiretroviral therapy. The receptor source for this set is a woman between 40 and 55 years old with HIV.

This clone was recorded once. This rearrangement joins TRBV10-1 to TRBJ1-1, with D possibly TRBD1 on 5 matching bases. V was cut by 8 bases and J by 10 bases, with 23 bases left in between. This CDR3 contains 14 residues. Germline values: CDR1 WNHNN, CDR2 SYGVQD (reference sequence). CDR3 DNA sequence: TGCGCCAGCGCCCAAGGCGGGCCGGGGACTACAGCTTTCTTT. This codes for CASAQGGPGTTAFF.

In DNA form, the CDR3 reads TGCGCCAGCAGCCAAGATTCAAGCGGCGCGACAGGGAAAGTCTACGAGCAGTACTTC. Its protein is CASSQDSSGATGKVYEQYF. This chain connects TRBV4-1 to TRBJ2-7, with TRBD1 matching over 7 bases. The length of the CDR3 is 19 residues. From germline, CDR1 is MGHRA and CDR2 YSYEKL. The J segment lost 3 bases and the V segment lost 0 bases, leaving 17 bases of the junction unmatched.

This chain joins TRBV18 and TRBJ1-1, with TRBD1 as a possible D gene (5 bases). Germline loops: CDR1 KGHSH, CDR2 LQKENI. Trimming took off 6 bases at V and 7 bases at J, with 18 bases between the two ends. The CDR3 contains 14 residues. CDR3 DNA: TGTGCCAGCTCTCTCGGGAGCCAGGGACTTGAAGCTTTCTTT. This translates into CASSLGSQGLEAFF.

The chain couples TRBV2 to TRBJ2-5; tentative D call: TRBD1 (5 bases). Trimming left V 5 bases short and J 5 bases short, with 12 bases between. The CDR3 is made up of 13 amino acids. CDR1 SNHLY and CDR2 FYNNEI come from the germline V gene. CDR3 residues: CASSSGRVETQYF. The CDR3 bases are TGTGCCAGCAGTTCGGGCAGGGTTGAGACCCAGTACTTC. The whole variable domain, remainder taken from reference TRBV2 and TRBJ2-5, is EPEVTQTPSHQVTQMGQEVILRCVPISNHLYFYWYRQILGQKVEFLVSFYNNEISEKSEIFDDQFSVERPDGSNFTLKIRSTKLEDSAMYFCASSSGRVETQYFGPGTRLLVL.

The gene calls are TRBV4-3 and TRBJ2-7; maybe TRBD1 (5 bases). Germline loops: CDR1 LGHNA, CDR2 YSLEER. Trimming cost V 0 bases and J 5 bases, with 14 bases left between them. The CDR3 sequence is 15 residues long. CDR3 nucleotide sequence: TGCGCCAGCAGCCAAGATTGGGGCTCATATAACGAGCAGTACTTC. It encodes CASSQDWGSYNEQYF.

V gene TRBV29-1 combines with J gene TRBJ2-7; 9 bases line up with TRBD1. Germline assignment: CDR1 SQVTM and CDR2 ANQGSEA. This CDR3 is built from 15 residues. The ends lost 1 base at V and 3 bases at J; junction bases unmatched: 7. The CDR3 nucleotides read TGCAGCGTTGAAGGGCCCGGGACAGGGCTCTACGAGCAGTACTTC. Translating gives CSVEGPGTGLYEQYF.

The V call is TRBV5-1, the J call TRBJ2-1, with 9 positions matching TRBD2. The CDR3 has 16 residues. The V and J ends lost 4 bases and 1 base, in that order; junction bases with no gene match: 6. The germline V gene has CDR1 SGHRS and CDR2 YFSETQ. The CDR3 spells CASSIQAGGSYNEQFF. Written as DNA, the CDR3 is TGCGCCAGCAGCATCCAAGCGGGGGGATCCTACAATGAGCAGTTCTTC. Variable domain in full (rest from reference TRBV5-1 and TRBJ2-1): KAGVTQTPRYLIKTRGQQVTLSCSPISGHRSVSWYQQTPGQGLQFLFEYFSETQRNKGNFPGRFSGRQFSNSRSEMNVSTLELGDSALYLCASSIQAGGSYNEQFFGPGTRLTVL.

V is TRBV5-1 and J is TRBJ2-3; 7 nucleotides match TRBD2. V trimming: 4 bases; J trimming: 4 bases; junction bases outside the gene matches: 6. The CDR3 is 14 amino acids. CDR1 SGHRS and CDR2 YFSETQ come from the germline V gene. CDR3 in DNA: TGCGCCAGCAGCCCGGGCACTAGCGCAGATACGCAGTATTTT. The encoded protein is CASSPGTSADTQYF. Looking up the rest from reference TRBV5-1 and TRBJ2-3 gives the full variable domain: KAGVTQTPRYLIKTRGQQVTLSCSPISGHRSVSWYQQTPGQGLQFLFEYFSETQRNKGNFPGRFSGRQFSNSRSEMNVSTLELGDSALYLCASSPGTSADTQYFGPGTRLTVL.

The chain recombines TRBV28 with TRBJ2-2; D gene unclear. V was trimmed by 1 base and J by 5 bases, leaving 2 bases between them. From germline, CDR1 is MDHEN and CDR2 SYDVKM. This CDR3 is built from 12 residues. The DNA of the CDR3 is TGTGCCAGCAGTTTATTTACCGGGGAGCTGTTTTTT. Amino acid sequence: CASSLFTGELFF.

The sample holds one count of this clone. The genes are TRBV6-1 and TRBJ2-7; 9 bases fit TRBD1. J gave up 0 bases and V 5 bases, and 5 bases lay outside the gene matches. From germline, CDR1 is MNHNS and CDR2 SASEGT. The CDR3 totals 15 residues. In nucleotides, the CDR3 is TGTGCCAGCAGTCCCCGGACAGGGGCCTCCTACGAGCAGTACTTC. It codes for CASSPRTGASYEQYF.

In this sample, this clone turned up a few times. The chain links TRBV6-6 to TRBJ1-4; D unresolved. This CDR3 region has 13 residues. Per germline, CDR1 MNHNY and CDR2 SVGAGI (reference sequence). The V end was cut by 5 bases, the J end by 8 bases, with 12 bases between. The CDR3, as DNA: TGTGCCAGCAGTACTGGTAATCGAGAAAAACTGTTTTTT. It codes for CASSTGNREKLFF.

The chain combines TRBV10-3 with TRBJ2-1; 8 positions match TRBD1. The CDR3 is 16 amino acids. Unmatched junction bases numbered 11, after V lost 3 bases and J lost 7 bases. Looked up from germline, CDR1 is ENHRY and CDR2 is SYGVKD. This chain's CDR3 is CAISDSAQGAGNEQFF. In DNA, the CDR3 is TGTGCCATCAGTGACAGTGCGCAGGGGGCTGGGAATGAGCAGTTCTTC.

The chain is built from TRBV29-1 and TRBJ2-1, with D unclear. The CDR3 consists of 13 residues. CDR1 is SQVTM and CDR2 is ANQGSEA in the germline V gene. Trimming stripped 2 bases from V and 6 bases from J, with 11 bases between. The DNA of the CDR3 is TGCAGCGTTGAACCCTTGATGGGCAATGAGCAGTTCTTC. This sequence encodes CSVEPLMGNEQFF.

CDR3 sequence reads: CASSMGASPLHF. As DNA, the CDR3 is TGTGCCAGCAGCATGGGAGCTTCACCCCTCCACTTT. The gene calls are TRBV7-6 and TRBJ1-6; D uncertain. Trimming removed 5 bases at V and 9 bases at J, with 8 bases between. Per germline, CDR1 SGHVS and CDR2 FNYEAQ. CDR3 length: 12 amino acids.

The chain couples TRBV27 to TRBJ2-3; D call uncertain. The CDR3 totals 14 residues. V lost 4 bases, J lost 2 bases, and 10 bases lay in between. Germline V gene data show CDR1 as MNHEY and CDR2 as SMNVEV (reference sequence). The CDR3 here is CASSYRALTDTQYF. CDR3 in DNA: TGTGCCAGCAGTTACCGGGCCCTCACAGATACGCAGTATTTT.

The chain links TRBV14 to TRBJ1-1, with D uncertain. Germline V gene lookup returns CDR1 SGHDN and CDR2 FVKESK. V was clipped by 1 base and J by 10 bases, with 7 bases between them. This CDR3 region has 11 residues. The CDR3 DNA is TGTGCCAGCAGCCAAGGTCCCGCAGCTTTCTTT. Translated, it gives CASSQGPAAFF.

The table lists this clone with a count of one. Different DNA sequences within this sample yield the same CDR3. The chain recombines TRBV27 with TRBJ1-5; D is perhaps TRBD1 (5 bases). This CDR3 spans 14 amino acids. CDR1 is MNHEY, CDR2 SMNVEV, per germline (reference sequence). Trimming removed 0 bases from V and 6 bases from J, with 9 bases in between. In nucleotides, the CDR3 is TGTGCCAGCAGTTTATCGCAGGGAAGTCAGCCCCAGCATTTT. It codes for CASSLSQGSQPQHF.

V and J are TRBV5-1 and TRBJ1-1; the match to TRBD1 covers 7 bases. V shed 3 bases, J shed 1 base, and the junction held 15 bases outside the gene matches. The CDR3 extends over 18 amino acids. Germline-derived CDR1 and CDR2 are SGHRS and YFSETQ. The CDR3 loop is CASSSSPPGQRTNTEAFF. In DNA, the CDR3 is TGCGCCAGCAGCTCGAGCCCGCCGGGACAGCGAACGAACACTGAAGCTTTCTTT.

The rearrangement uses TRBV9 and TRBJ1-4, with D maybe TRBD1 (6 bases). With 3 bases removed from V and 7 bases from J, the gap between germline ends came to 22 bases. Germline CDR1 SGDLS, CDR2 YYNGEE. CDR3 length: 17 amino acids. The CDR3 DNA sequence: TGTGCCAGCAGCGAGCGACCTACAGGGATTAATTCTGAAAAACTGTTTTTT. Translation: CASSERPTGINSEKLFF.